This T cell receptor beta chain was identified during a study of T-cell reconstitution after alpha-beta-depleted transplantation in children. Turning to this clonotype: What it binds is not known.

Preparation of the TCRbeta library was carried out with unique molecular identifiers. TCRdb ran MiXCR on the PCR reads and lists one entry per CDR3 protein. The sample contains about 540,000 distinct CDR3 sequences, about a quarter of which appear only once. CDR3 length: 12 residues. V lost 1 base and J 5 bases, leaving 8 bases between the germline ends. Germline loops: CDR1 SQVTM, CDR2 ANQGSEA. Study-level findings and limits: Several hundred expanded graft clones reportedly gave rise to the alpha-beta T cells present about two months after transplant. T-cell counts and diversity were attributed mostly to newly produced T cells one year after transplant.

The receptor was isolated from a boy less than two years old with Wiskott-Aldrich syndrome, due to receive a stem cell transplant. The sample was PBMCs, taken before TCRalphabeta/CD19-depleted stem cell transplant. The V gene is TRBV29-1, the J gene TRBJ1-1, with D unresolved. CDR3 loop: CSVEARWTEAFF. The CDR3 nucleotides read TGCAGCGTTGAAGCCAGGTGGACTGAAGCTTTCTTT.